The present T cell receptor beta chain was sequenced within a study of T cell repertoires in breast cancer. Whole-study context: There were nine healthy control donors. Study-wide points: TCR overlap with tumor was 6.5% to 10% in involved nodes and roughly 2.1% in tumor-free nodes. Shared TCRs had various nucleotide encodings, suggesting antigen-based selection and expansion.

The CDR3 runs 12 residues. The germline V gene encodes CDR1 MDHEN and CDR2 SYDVKM. Blocking oligonucleotides added to a second nested PCR suppressed unpaired genes. TCRdb independently ran MiXCR on the emulsion pairing reads; one entry per CDR3 protein. Of just under 4,500 distinct CDR3 sequences detected, approximately 36% appear once; the ten largest clones hold 34%. Worth noting for this clonotype: Its specificity is not known. This may be a read error, as it is one base from a much larger clone.

An expanded emulsion RT-PCR with primers for all TCR V genes paired CD8+ T cell chains. This receptor was identified in a pool of human donors with breast cancer or a healthy control (not recorded which). The rearrangement uses TRBV28 and TRBJ1-5; weak D call: TRBD1 (5 bases). The sequenced sample was CD8+ T cells. CDR3 loop: CASSDRDQPRHF. CDR3 nucleotides: TGTGCCAGCAGTGACAGAGATCAGCCCCGGCATTTT.